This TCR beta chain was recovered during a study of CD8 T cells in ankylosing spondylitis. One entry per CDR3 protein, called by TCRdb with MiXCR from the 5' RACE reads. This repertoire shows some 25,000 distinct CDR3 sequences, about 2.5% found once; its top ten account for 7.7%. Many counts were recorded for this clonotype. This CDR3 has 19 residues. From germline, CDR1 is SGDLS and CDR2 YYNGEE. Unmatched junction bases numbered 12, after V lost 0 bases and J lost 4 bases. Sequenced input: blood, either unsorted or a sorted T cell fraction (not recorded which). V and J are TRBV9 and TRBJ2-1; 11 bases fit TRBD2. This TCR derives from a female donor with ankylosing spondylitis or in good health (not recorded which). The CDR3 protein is CASSVAVGGASGGYNEQFF. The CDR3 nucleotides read TGTGCCAGCAGCGTAGCAGTGGGTGGGGCTAGCGGGGGGTACAATGAGCAGTTCTTC.